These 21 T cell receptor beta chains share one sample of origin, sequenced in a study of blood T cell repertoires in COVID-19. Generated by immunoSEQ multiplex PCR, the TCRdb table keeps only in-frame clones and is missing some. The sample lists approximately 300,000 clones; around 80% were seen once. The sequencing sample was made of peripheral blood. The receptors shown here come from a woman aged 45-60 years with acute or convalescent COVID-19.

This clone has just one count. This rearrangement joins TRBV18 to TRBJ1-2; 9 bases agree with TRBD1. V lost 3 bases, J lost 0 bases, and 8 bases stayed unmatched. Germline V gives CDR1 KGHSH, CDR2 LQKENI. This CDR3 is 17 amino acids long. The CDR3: CASSPGTTGGSNYGYTF. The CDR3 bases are TGTGCCAGCTCACCCGGAACCACAGGGGGCTCTAACTATGGCTACACCTTC.

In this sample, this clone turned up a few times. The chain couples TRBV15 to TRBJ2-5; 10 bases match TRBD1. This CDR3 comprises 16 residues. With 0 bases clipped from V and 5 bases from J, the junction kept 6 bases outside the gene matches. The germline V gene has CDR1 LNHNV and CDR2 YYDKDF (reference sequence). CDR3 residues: CATSREGQGFSETQYF. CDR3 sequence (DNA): TGTGCCACCAGCAGAGAGGGACAGGGGTTCTCTGAGACCCAGTACTTC.

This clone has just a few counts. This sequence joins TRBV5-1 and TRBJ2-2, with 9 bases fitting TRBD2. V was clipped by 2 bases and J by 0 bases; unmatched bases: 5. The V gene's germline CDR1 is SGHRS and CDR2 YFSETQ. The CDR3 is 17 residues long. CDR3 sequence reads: CASSLNGLATNTGELFF. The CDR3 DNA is TGCGCCAGCAGCTTAAACGGACTAGCGACGAACACCGGGGAGCTGTTTTTT.

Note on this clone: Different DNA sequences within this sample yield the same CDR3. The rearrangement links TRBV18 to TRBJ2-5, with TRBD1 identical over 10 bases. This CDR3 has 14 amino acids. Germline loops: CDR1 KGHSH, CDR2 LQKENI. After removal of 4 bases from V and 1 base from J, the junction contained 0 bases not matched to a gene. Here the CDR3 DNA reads TGTGCCAGCTCACGGGACAGGGGCCAAGAGACCCAGTACTTC. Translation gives CASSRDRGQETQYF.

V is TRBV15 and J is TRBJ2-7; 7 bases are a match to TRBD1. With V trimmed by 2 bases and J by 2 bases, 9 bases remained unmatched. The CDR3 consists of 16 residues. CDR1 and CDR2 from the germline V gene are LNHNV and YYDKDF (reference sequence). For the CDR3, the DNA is TGTGCCACCAGCAGACCACGTTTGGACAGGACCTACGAGCAGTACTTC. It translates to CATSRPRLDRTYEQYF.

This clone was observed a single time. CDR3 sequence: CSVGHQGGEPQHF. The DNA of the CDR3 is TGCAGCGTGGGTCACCAGGGGGGAGAGCCCCAGCATTTT. This chain uses TRBV29-1 with TRBJ1-5; 7 bases are a match to TRBD1. The CDR3 contains 13 residues. From germline, CDR1 is SQVTM and CDR2 ANQGSEA. V was pared by 6 bases and J by 8 bases, with 10 bases of the junction left unmatched.

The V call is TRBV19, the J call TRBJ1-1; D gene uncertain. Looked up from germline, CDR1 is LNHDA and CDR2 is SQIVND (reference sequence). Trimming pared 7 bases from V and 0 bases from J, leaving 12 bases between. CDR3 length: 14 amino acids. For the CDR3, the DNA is TGTGCCAGTAAGTCCGCCGCTATGAACACTGAAGCTTTCTTT. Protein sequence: CASKSAAMNTEAFF.

CDR3 nucleotide sequence: TGTGCCAGCATACTTGTGGAGGGCGGGGAGCTGTTTTTT. It specifies CASILVEGGELFF. The chain combines TRBV6-5 with TRBJ2-2, with TRBD2 as a possible D gene (6 bases). Germline values: CDR1 MNHEY, CDR2 SVGAGI. V lost 7 bases and J 7 bases, leaving 13 bases between the germline ends. The CDR3 runs 13 residues.

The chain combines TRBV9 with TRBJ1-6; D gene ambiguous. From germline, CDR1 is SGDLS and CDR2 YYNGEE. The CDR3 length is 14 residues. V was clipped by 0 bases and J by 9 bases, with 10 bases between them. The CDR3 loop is CASSVDPNGSPLHF. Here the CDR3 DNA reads TGTGCCAGCAGCGTAGACCCGAACGGTTCACCCCTCCACTTT. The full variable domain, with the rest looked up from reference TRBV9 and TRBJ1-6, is DSGVTQTPKHLITATGQRVTLRCSPRSGDLSVYWYQQSLDQGLQFLIQYYNGEERAKGNILERFSAQQFPDLHSELNLSSLELGDSALYFCASSVDPNGSPLHFGNGTRLTVT.

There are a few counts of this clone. CDR3 bases: TGCGCCAGCAGCCAAGTCGCGGGGGGTGGTACTAGCGAGGAGACCCAGTACTTC. Protein: CASSQVAGGGTSEETQYF. The chain links TRBV4-1 to TRBJ2-5; 8 bases are shared with TRBD2. This CDR3 region has 18 residues. From germline, CDR1 is MGHRA and CDR2 YSYEKL. The junction had 15 bases not matched to a gene; V was cut back by 1 base and J by 5 bases.

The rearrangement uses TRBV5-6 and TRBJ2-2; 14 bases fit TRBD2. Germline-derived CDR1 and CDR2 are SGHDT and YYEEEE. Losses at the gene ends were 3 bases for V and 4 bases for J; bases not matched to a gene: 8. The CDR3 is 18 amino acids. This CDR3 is CASSSLTSGGASTGELFF. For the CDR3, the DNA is TGTGCCAGCAGCTCATTGACTAGCGGGGGGGCCAGCACCGGGGAGCTGTTTTTT.

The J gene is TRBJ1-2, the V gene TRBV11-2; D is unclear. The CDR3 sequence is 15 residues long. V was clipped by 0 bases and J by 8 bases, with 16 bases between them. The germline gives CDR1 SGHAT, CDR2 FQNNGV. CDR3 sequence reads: CASSLDSETAWGYTF. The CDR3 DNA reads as TGTGCCAGCAGCTTAGATAGCGAGACCGCCTGGGGCTACACCTTC.

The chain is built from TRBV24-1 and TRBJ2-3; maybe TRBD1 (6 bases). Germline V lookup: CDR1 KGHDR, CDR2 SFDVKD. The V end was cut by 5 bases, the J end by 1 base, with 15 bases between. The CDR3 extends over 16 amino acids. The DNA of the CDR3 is TGTGCCACCAGTGCCCCGGACAGTGAGGGCACAGATACGCAGTATTTT. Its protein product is CATSAPDSEGTDTQYF.

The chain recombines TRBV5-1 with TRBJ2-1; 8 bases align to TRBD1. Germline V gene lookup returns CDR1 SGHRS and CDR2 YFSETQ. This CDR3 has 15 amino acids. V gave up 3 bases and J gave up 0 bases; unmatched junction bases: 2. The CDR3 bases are TGCGCCAGCAGCTCGGGACAGGTCTCCTACAATGAGCAGTTCTTC. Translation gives CASSSGQVSYNEQFF.

The CDR3 DNA is TGTGCCAGCAGTGAAAAGGTGCGGGGGATCGGCTACACCTTC. This sequence encodes CASSEKVRGIGYTF. This chain uses TRBV6-1 with TRBJ1-2, with D perhaps TRBD1 (5 bases). Germline CDR1 and CDR2: MNHNS and SASEGT. The length of the CDR3 is 14 residues. Trimming cost V 2 bases and J 8 bases, with 15 bases left between them.

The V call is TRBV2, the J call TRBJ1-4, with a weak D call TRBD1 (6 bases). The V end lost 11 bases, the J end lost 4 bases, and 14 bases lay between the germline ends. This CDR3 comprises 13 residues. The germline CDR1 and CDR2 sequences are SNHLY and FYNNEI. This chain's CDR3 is CAAKGGSNEKLFF. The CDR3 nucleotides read TGTGCCGCCAAAGGGGGAAGTAATGAAAAACTGTTTTTT.

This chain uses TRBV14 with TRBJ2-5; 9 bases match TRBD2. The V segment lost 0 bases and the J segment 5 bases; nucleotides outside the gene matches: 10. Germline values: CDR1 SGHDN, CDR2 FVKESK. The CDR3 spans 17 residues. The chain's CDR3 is CASSQDVRLAGLETQYF. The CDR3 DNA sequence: TGTGCCAGCAGCCAAGATGTTCGGCTAGCGGGACTGGAGACCCAGTACTTC.

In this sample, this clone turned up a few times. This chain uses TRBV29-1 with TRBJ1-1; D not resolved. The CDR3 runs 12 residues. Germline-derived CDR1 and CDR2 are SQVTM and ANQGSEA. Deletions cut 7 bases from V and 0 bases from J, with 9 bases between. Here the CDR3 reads CSGSFMNTEAFF. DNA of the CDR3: TGCAGCGGGAGTTTTATGAACACTGAAGCTTTCTTT.

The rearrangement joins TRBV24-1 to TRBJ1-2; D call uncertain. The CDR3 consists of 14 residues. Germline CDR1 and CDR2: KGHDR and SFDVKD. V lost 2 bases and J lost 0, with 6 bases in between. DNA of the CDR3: TGTGCCACCAGTGATTCCCCTCCTAACTATGGCTACACCTTC. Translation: CATSDSPPNYGYTF.

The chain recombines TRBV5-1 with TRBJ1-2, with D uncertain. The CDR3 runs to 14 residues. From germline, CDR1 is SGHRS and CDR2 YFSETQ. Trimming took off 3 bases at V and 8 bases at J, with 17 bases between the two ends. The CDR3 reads CASSSTSGNRGYTF. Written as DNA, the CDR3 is TGCGCCAGCAGCTCGACCTCGGGAAACCGAGGCTACACCTTC.

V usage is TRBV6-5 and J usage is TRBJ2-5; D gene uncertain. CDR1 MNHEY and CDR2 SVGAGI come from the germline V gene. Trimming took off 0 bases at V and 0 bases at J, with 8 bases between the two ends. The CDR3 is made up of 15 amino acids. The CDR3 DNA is TGTGCCAGCAGTTACTCCGGAGACTACCAAGAGACCCAGTACTTC. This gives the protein CASSYSGDYQETQYF.